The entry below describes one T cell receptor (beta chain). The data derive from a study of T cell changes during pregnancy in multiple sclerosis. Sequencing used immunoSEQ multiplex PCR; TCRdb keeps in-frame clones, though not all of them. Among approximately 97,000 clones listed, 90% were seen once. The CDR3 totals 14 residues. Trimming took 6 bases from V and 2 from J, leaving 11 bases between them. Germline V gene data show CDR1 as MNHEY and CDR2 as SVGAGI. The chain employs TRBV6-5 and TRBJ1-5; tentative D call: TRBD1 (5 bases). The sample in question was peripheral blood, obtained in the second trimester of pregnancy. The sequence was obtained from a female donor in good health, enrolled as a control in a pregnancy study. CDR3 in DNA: TGTGCCAGCAGCCTTGAAGGGGGCAATCAGCCCCAGCATTTT. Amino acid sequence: CASSLEGGNQPQHF.